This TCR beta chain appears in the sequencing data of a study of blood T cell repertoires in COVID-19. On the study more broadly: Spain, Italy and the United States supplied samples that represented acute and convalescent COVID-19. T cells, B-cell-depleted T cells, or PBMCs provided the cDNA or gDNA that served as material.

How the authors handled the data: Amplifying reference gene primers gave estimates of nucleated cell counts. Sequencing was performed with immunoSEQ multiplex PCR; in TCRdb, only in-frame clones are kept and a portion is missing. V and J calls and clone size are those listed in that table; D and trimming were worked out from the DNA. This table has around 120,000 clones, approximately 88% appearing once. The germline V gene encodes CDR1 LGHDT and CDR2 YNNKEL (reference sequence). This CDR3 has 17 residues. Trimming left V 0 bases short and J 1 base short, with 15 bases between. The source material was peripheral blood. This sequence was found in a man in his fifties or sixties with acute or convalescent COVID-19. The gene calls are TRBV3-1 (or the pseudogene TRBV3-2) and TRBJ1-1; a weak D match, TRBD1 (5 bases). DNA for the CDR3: TGTGCCAGCAGCCAAGAAATTAGGCCGGGGGAGAACACTGAAGCTTTCTTT. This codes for CASSQEIRPGENTEAFF.